This T cell receptor beta chain was captured in a study of tumor-infiltrating lymphocytes in primary liver carcinoma. Study-level information: Samples returned roughly 3.65 to 7.13 million productive TCRbeta reads, a yield that was similar across tissue types. Study conclusions and caveats: Paired tumor-adjacent and tumor-blood samples overlapped less than tumor region pairs did. When set against blood, tumors had a significantly higher top-250-clone fraction (p = 0.039).

With a constant-region primer, TCR beta cDNA was made from approximately 500 ng of total RNA. Three nested multiplex PCR rounds of slightly modified ARM-PCR generated TCR beta libraries. Primers for the first two PCR rounds were TRBV1-TRBV30 forward primers and a C-beta reverse primer (approximately 9 cycles per round). TCRdb itself ran the multiplex PCR reads through MiXCR, one entry per CDR3 protein. The table has about 110,000 distinct CDR3 sequences, approximately 82% seen once; the top ten hold approximately 20%. Regarding this clonotype: The antigen is unknown. Likely a read error: the CDR3 ends without its conserved phenylalanine or tryptophan.

Germline CDR1 reads MNHNS; CDR2 reads SASEGT. This CDR3 is built from 14 residues. Taking roughly 18-32 mg of unsorted bulk tissue, the authors co-extracted RNA and DNA. Chronic HBV infection, which was untreated, was present in the patients. The sample was liver tumor tissue from sampling region 3. Subset described: tumor region T3, left-lateral pole. The chain uses TRBV6-1 and TRBJ2-2; unclear D gene. The TCR comes from a man aged 35-49 years with primary liver carcinoma and hepatitis B virus infection. This chain's CDR3 is CGSSESVNTGELFL. The CDR3 nucleotides are TGTGGCAGCAGTGAATCAGTGAACACCGGGGAGCTGTTTTTA.